Listed below are T cell receptor beta chains from one sample, sequenced in a study of blood T cell repertoires in COVID-19. Using immunoSEQ multiplex PCR, the repertoire was profiled, and TCRdb retains in-frame clones only, with some absent. The sample yields roughly 100,000 clones, 85% to 90% seen once. Specimen: peripheral blood. The receptors stem from a human donor in a cohort sampled during active COVID-19. Each CDR3 is given with its conserved first and last residue. The order of the fields is J gene, clone size, V gene, CDR3 protein. A row's size may be missing; if present it is once, few, many or a size class.

J: TRBJ2-1
size: NA
V: TRBV19
CDR3: CASSLGPSGSYNEQFF

J: TRBJ1-2
size: NA
V: TRBV28
CDR3: CASTPRRGYGYTF

J: TRBJ2-1
size: NA
V: TRBV29-1
CDR3: CSGGLAGGYNEQFF

J: TRBJ2-2
size: NA
V: TRBV5-1
CDR3: CASSLATSGTTGELFF

J: TRBJ2-1
size: NA
V: TRBV6-1
CDR3: CASSETERPLYNEQFF

J: TRBJ1-1
size: NA
V: TRBV2
CDR3: CASSERVWTGSNTEAFF

J: TRBJ2-1
size: NA
V: TRBV6-4
CDR3: CAKRPGLNNEQFF

J: TRBJ2-6
size: NA
V: TRBV28
CDR3: CASSIGTGISGANVLTF

J: TRBJ1-2
size: few
V: TRBV7-9
CDR3: CASSLGQGPNYGYTF

J: TRBJ1-1
size: NA
V: TRBV4-1
CDR3: CASSQEGRAEAFF

J: TRBJ2-1
size: NA
V: TRBV7-9
CDR3: CASSSGQFNEQFF

J: TRBJ2-7
size: NA
V: TRBV28
CDR3: CASSRSSTGSEQYF

J: TRBJ2-6
size: NA
V: TRBV3-1/TRBV3-2
CDR3: CASSPRDRSSGANVLTF

J: TRBJ2-5
size: NA
V: TRBV19
CDR3: CASSGTTGGETQYF

J: TRBJ1-6
size: NA
V: TRBV3-1/TRBV3-2
CDR3: CASSPTGKGPLHF

J: TRBJ2-7
size: NA
V: TRBV6-6
CDR3: CASTKTGEQYF

J: TRBJ2-7
size: NA
V: TRBV19
CDR3: CASSFAAGSYEQYF

J: TRBJ1-1
size: few
V: TRBV7-9
CDR3: CASSLQLNTEAFF

J: TRBJ1-2
size: NA
V: TRBV7-2
CDR3: CASNLQGARGYTF

J: TRBJ2-3
size: NA
V: TRBV7-2
CDR3: CASSGGGTQYF

J: TRBJ2-2
size: NA
V: TRBV28
CDR3: CASSLFDVRDTTPGELFF

J: TRBJ2-1
size: NA
V: TRBV5-1
CDR3: CASSFGGGDNEQFF

J: TRBJ2-7
size: once
V: TRBV2
CDR3: CASSRGTVYEQYF

J: TRBJ1-5
size: NA
V: TRBV7-9
CDR3: CASSRDRETEPQHF

J: TRBJ1-1
size: NA
V: TRBV2
CDR3: CASSEPETSEAFF

J: TRBJ1-1
size: NA
V: TRBV2
CDR3: CASSRGHHKGTEAFF

J: TRBJ1-5
size: NA
V: TRBV5-4
CDR3: CASSLQGATNQPQHF

J: TRBJ2-7
size: once
V: TRBV27
CDR3: CASSLSSPGSGEQYF

J: TRBJ1-1
size: NA
V: TRBV9
CDR3: CASSVEEGNTEAFF

J: TRBJ2-1
size: once
V: TRBV15
CDR3: CATGQNYNEQFF

J: TRBJ2-3
size: NA
V: TRBV12-5
CDR3: CASGPGLSPDTQYF

J: TRBJ2-3
size: NA
V: TRBV7-2
CDR3: CASSLPTGSTDTQYF

J: TRBJ2-1
size: NA
V: TRBV10-2
CDR3: CASTFGTSIYEQFF

J: TRBJ2-7
size: NA
V: TRBV15
CDR3: CATSPSGTKKDYEQYF

J: TRBJ1-6
size: once
V: TRBV2
CDR3: CASRPPLSADFLHF

J: TRBJ2-5
size: NA
V: TRBV5-1
CDR3: CASSLGPGIGETQYF

J: TRBJ1-1
size: NA
V: TRBV12-3/TRBV12-4
CDR3: CASSRGLNTEAFF

J: TRBJ1-2
size: NA
V: TRBV28
CDR3: CAPIGDRPHGGYTF

J: TRBJ2-2
size: NA
V: TRBV23-1
CDR3: CASSHRGTGELFF

J: TRBJ1-2
size: NA
V: TRBV6-2/TRBV6-3
CDR3: CASSYEGQNNYGYTF

J: TRBJ2-5
size: NA
V: TRBV12-3/TRBV12-4
CDR3: CASSYNFETQYF

J: TRBJ1-2
size: NA
V: TRBV3-1/TRBV3-2
CDR3: CASSHQRGGSYGYTF

J: TRBJ2-7
size: NA
V: TRBV5-4
CDR3: CASSTTGASYEQYF

J: TRBJ2-1
size: NA
V: TRBV7-3
CDR3: CASSNIPGGGLFF

J: TRBJ1-1
size: NA
V: TRBV3-1/TRBV3-2
CDR3: CASSPPQDEAFF

J: TRBJ2-3
size: NA
V: TRBV5-4
CDR3: CASTQGGASGSTDTQYF